Sequencing of this T cell receptor (beta chain) was carried out in a study of graft-versus-host responses after intestinal transplantation (dated by TCRdb to the early 2020s). For the study in its entirety: The transplants that recipients got were multivisceral, liver-intestinal, or isolated intestinal. The cohort enrolled 24 intestinal transplant recipients including one retransplant, and a few patients lacking pretransplant specimens were excluded. To identify alloreactive clones, pre-transplant mixed lymphocyte reaction products were sequenced and compared with unstimulated pre-transplant donor and recipient T cells. Every recipient was given anti-thymocyte globulin induction, then maintenance tacrolimus and steroids for roughly three years. Graft-versus-host and host-versus-graft alloreactive T cell clones were tracked in the graft, circulation and bone marrow after intestinal transplantation using bulk TCR-beta CDR3 sequencing. Donor T cell macrochimerism was defined as a peak of at least 4% donor T cells among recipient peripheral blood mononuclear cells. Instead of going to the commercial service, samples from a few later patients were sequenced in-house on an Illumina MiSeq and processed with MiXCR. The paper as a whole reports these results and caveats: In the allografts of patients with donor T cell macrochimerism, GvH to HvG T cell clonal ratios were high. The relatively low number and heterogeneity of intestinal transplant patients limited the conclusions. Early after transplant, declines in HvG clones were associated with peak levels of circulating GvH clones. GvH clones were found in recipient bone marrow, and some of the GvH clones appeared earlier in ileal mucosa or blood, which is consistent with an intestinal mucosal origin.

Library prep was done by the immunoSEQ multiplex PCR assay. For most patients, genomic DNA was isolated with the Qiagen DNeasy Blood and Tissue Kit and sent frozen to Adaptive Biotechnologies for TCR sequencing. High-throughput TCR-beta CDR3 sequencing of genomic DNA from most patients was performed by Adaptive Biotechnologies. In the original analysis: Adaptive's ImmunoSEQ software was the source of the TCR sequencing data for roughly 19 patients, while a few other patients were processed with MiXCR and VDJtools. To correct CD4 versus CD8 sorting errors, any sequence found in both subsets at a frequency ratio below 5:1 was removed. CDR3 nucleotide sequences shared between donor and recipient were removed because their origin could not be assigned. At least 2-fold expansion over unstimulated cells and a minimum CFSE-low frequency of 0.002% (template counts) or 0.001% (read counts) were required for clones to be classified as alloreactive. Mappable clones were those detected in sequenced pre-transplant spleen, lymph node, or MLR CFSE-low populations of the donor or recipient. Cumulative frequency of alloreactive clones was calculated as a percentage of all sequences weighted by copy number. Imported from immuneACCESS, the table was reduced by TCRdb to in-frame sequences with V and J called. These copies leave out some clones; in studies compared against another copy, an unresolved V gene accounts for under half, and the cause of the remainder is not known. That table gives V, J and clone size, and the DNA gave D and trimming. The sample table shows tens of thousands of clones, and around 96% are seen once. Around 0.51% of the sample is taken by the ten largest.

The trim is 5 bases for V and 7 bases for J, with a gap of 14 bases between the germline ends. Taken from the germline V gene, the CDR1 and CDR2 loops are MNHEY and SVGAGI. The CDR3 covers 13 residues, taking in both the cysteine and the phenylalanine. Only the CDR3 region is kept as DNA, spanning 39 bases read in frame from base 1. About this clone itself: Its antigen specificity is not known. No much larger clonotype is one base removed from it; base qualities were not supplied.

The time point label here, explained by the study, means: cells obtained before transplantation from donor or recipient. CD3+CD4+ and CD3+CD8+ populations were FACS-sorted from unstimulated pre-transplant donor and recipient cells taken from spleen or lymph nodes. The chain joins TRBV6-5 to TRBJ1-2; tentative D gene TRBD1, with 5 bases matching. Sequences were derived from unstimulated CD8+ T cells sorted from spleen or lymph node cells, sampled before intestinal transplant. The receptor was isolated from a human donor who received an intestinal transplant. The DNA sequence follows: TGTGCCAGCAGTGAATCCGGGACTGGTGGCTACACCTTC. Translation gives CASSESGTGGYTF.